The rows below give T cell receptor beta chains drawn from one sample of a study of cytomegalovirus exposure and HLA in healthy donors. Here immunoSEQ multiplex PCR was the method, and the copy in TCRdb shows in-frame clones only, minus some. The table has under 250,000 clones, less than 90% seen once; the top ten hold roughly 5.5%. Sequencing input: PBMCs. The source is a woman aged 18-29 years in good health and CMV-seronegative. Each CDR3 is given with its conserved first and last residue.

j_gene | v_gene | CDR3aa
TRBJ1-3 | TRBV9 | CASSYQESGNTIYF
TRBJ1-3 | TRBV6-5 | CAAWAPFSGNTIYF
TRBJ2-7 | TRBV19 | CASSMSGTTYEQYF
TRBJ1-4 | TRBV29-1 | CSVEDHGQGEKLFF
TRBJ2-7 | TRBV9 | CASSVDSFYEQYF
TRBJ1-1 | TRBV30 | CAWSVINTEAFF
TRBJ2-7 | TRBV30 | CASGLGAYEQYF
TRBJ1-2 | TRBV10-3 | CAISYGASINYGYTF
TRBJ2-7 | TRBV30 | CAWRQTGGVYEQYF
TRBJ1-1 | TRBV29-1 | CSAAETETEAFF
TRBJ2-7 | TRBV27 | CASSRPTGNEQYF
TRBJ2-1 | TRBV6-5 | CASSFTAGGNEQFF
TRBJ2-6 | TRBV9 | CASSPPRVTGANVLTF
TRBJ1-1 | TRBV11-2 | CASSPWAWRDRGQTEAFF
TRBJ1-2 | TRBV10-2 | CASSERLPGHYGYTF
TRBJ2-7 | TRBV10-1 | CASSESMGSYEQYF
TRBJ2-7 | TRBV19 | CASRDRSDLRQYF
TRBJ1-6 | TRBV9 | CASSLLGSYNSPLHF
TRBJ2-7 | TRBV2 | CASSERGRPDYEQYF
TRBJ1-2 | TRBV6-1 | CASSGRAGGEIDNYGYTF
TRBJ2-7 | TRBV4-2 | CASSETGPEQYF
TRBJ2-3 | TRBV6-5 | CASQSGGRPDTQYF
TRBJ1-6 | TRBV4-1 | CASSLKTGGPSYNSPLHF
TRBJ2-1 | TRBV25-1 | CASSDGTPEIQQFF
TRBJ2-3 | TRBV5-4 | CASSSRGGRDTQYF
TRBJ2-3 | TRBV5-1 | CASTEWGASTDTQYF
TRBJ2-7 | TRBV9 | CASSVGISGRANEQYF
TRBJ2-5 | TRBV2 | CASRGDSSETQYF
TRBJ2-3 | TRBV27 | CASSHLRQITDTQYF
TRBJ1-2 | TRBV5-8 | CASNLDRGRPYGYTF
TRBJ2-7 | TRBV11-2 | CASSQREAGRSYEQYF
TRBJ2-3 | TRBV10-3 | CAISDRQGDGTDTQYF
TRBJ1-2 | TRBV20-1 | CSATGAYGYTF
TRBJ2-2 | TRBV4-1 | CASSQGTLDRPNTGELFF
TRBJ1-3 | TRBV27 | CASSPVQAASGNTIYF
TRBJ2-2 | TRBV5-4 | CASSPPTSEPGELFF
TRBJ2-1 | TRBV27 | CASSLAASGQLYNEQFF
TRBJ1-2 | TRBV18 | CASSPLDSADGYTF
TRBJ2-1 | TRBV27 | CASSPQTSGMYNEQFF
TRBJ2-1 | TRBV6-1 | CASPGQDSYNEQFF
TRBJ1-6 | TRBV2 | CASSEGHRENSPLHF
TRBJ1-1 | TRBV19 | CASSIGSHGRAEAFF
TRBJ2-5 | TRBV6-5 | CASSFVDRQETQYF
TRBJ1-1 | TRBV27 | CASSSRGRGNTEAFF
TRBJ2-3 | TRBV7-2 | CASTRPRGGTDTQYF
TRBJ2-1 | TRBV9 | CASSVGAGPFNEQFF